A single sample is the source of the 4 T cell receptor beta chains below, sequenced in a study of beta chain features in type 1 diabetes (dated by TCRdb to 2017 to 2018). The paper's findings and limits, for the study overall: A moderate but significant shortening of TCRB CDR3 length was observed in type 1 diabetes patients in all four CD4+ subsets.

Their antigens are not known. Preparation of the library involved the immunoSEQ multiplex PCR assay. The High Capacity cDNA Reverse Transcription Kit was used to reverse transcribe all of the isolated RNA, meaning that expressed TCRB transcripts were what got sequenced. TCRdb retrieved this table from immuneACCESS and kept in-frame rearrangements only. Not all clones are present; in checked studies, unresolved V genes account for under half, and no reason is known for the remainder. For this sample the table gives some 370,000 clones, of which about 10% were detected only once. About 0.64% of the sample belongs to the ten largest clones. The source material was central memory CD4+ T cells from blood. The receptors were sampled from a man aged 30 to 45 with type 1 diabetes.

This clone has just a few counts. The chain couples TRBV5-5 to TRBJ2-1; TRBD2 might be the D (6 bases). From germline, CDR1 is SGHKS and CDR2 YYEKEE (reference sequence). This CDR3 is built from 16 residues. V lost 2 bases and J 0 bases, leaving 12 bases between the germline ends. The CDR3 bases are TGTGCCAGCAGCTTCGGAGGGGCCAGCTCCTACAATGAGCAGTTCTTC. This sequence encodes CASSFGGASSYNEQFF.

This clone has only a few counts. J is TRBJ2-2 and V is TRBV29-1; D gene unclear. The V end lost 4 bases, the J end lost 0 bases, and 9 bases lay between the germline ends. Germline loops: CDR1 SQVTM, CDR2 ANQGSEA. This CDR3 is 14 amino acids long. DNA for the CDR3: TGCAGCGTTGTCGGCCTCGCGAACACCGGGGAGCTGTTTTTT. Its translation is CSVVGLANTGELFF.

The rearrangement uses TRBV27 and TRBJ2-3, with D possibly TRBD2 on 6 matching bases. Germline CDR1 reads MNHEY; CDR2 reads SMNVEV (reference sequence). The CDR3 loop spans 16 amino acids. V lost 6 bases to trimming and J lost 0 bases, with 16 bases between them. The CDR3 reads CASRRFSGTSTDTQYF. The CDR3 DNA sequence: TGTGCCAGCAGGCGTTTTAGTGGGACTAGCACAGATACGCAGTATTTT.

This clone was seen only a few times. The chain combines TRBV7-2 with TRBJ2-5, with D unresolved. The J call may be wrong; the DNA end is better matched by TRBJ2-7. Germline V gene lookup returns CDR1 SGHTA and CDR2 FQGNSA. The CDR3 has 13 amino acids. CDR3 sequence reads: CASSLDRSYEQYF. CDR3 sequence (DNA): TGTGCCAGCAGCTTAGACAGATCCTACGAGCAGTACTTC.